The rows below give T cell receptor beta chains drawn from one sample of a study of blood T cell repertoires in COVID-19. TCRdb's table, derived via immunoSEQ multiplex PCR, lists solely in-frame clones and lacks some. The sample lists roughly 150,000 clones, more than 65% seen once, with roughly a tenth in the top ten. The material sequenced was peripheral blood. These receptors were obtained from a man in his 70s with active or convalescent COVID-19. CDR3s include the opening cysteine and the closing phenylalanine or tryptophan. Each record gives: CDR3 protein, D gene, V gene, J gene. A D gene is named only where the DNA matches it firmly.

CDR3aa: CASSPSTGIGYEQYF
d_gene: -
v_gene: TRBV11-2
j_gene: TRBJ2-7

CDR3aa: CASSFEVAGVLRGGELFF
d_gene: TRBD2
v_gene: TRBV5-1
j_gene: TRBJ2-2

CDR3aa: CASSLGQGSDGYTF
d_gene: TRBD1
v_gene: TRBV5-4
j_gene: TRBJ1-2

CDR3aa: CASSYSRQGAHGYTF
d_gene: TRBD1
v_gene: TRBV6-5
j_gene: TRBJ1-2

CDR3aa: CASSRTGNIAMGSPLHF
d_gene: -
v_gene: TRBV7-9
j_gene: TRBJ1-6

CDR3aa: CASSLRSFGNTEAFF
d_gene: -
v_gene: TRBV18
j_gene: TRBJ1-1

CDR3aa: CASSPWTGGRNTEAFF
d_gene: TRBD1
v_gene: TRBV4-3
j_gene: TRBJ1-1

CDR3aa: CASSPRVTWTGQQDEQYF
d_gene: TRBD1
v_gene: TRBV7-2
j_gene: TRBJ2-7

CDR3aa: CASSPPGGNTIYF
d_gene: -
v_gene: TRBV18
j_gene: TRBJ1-3

CDR3aa: CAWTMTDSNQPQHF
d_gene: -
v_gene: TRBV30
j_gene: TRBJ1-5

CDR3aa: CASSASGTGDEAFF
d_gene: TRBD1
v_gene: TRBV5-4
j_gene: TRBJ1-1

CDR3aa: CASSPGTGASYNEQFF
d_gene: TRBD1
v_gene: TRBV18
j_gene: TRBJ2-1

CDR3aa: CASSPPQITSYEQYF
d_gene: -
v_gene: TRBV6-6
j_gene: TRBJ2-7

CDR3aa: CASSPLAAQTNEQFF
d_gene: TRBD2
v_gene: TRBV6-5
j_gene: TRBJ2-1

CDR3aa: CASSNIGTGGETQYF
d_gene: TRBD1
v_gene: TRBV19
j_gene: TRBJ2-5

CDR3aa: CASSPPGALGETEAFF
d_gene: -
v_gene: TRBV18
j_gene: TRBJ1-1

CDR3aa: CASSAGLADLDTQYF
d_gene: TRBD2
v_gene: TRBV5-1
j_gene: TRBJ2-3

CDR3aa: CASSQVSDSNYGYTF
d_gene: -
v_gene: TRBV4-3
j_gene: TRBJ1-2

CDR3aa: CASSRPGTELYNEQFF
d_gene: TRBD1
v_gene: TRBV19
j_gene: TRBJ2-1

CDR3aa: CASSQDPAETTDTQYF
d_gene: -
v_gene: TRBV4-3
j_gene: TRBJ2-3

CDR3aa: CASSLSGLNNEKLFF
d_gene: -
v_gene: TRBV4-2
j_gene: TRBJ1-4

CDR3aa: CASSQGLAGVEQYF
d_gene: TRBD2
v_gene: TRBV7-2
j_gene: TRBJ2-7

CDR3aa: CSVERVAVQGGRGTEAFF
d_gene: TRBD1
v_gene: TRBV29-1
j_gene: TRBJ1-1

CDR3aa: CASGRQGVPTNEKLFF
d_gene: TRBD1
v_gene: TRBV7-8
j_gene: TRBJ1-4

CDR3aa: CASSSTVAGISYNEQFF
d_gene: -
v_gene: TRBV7-2
j_gene: TRBJ2-1

CDR3aa: CASSRQGTDTQYF
d_gene: -
v_gene: TRBV12-3/TRBV12-4
j_gene: TRBJ2-3

CDR3aa: CASSVSYSGSTGELFF
d_gene: TRBD2
v_gene: TRBV5-1
j_gene: TRBJ2-2

CDR3aa: CASRPPGTGDTGELFF
d_gene: TRBD1
v_gene: TRBV5-1
j_gene: TRBJ2-2

CDR3aa: CSVVAGANEQYF
d_gene: -
v_gene: TRBV29-1
j_gene: TRBJ2-7

CDR3aa: CASSLGPEASPLHF
d_gene: -
v_gene: TRBV5-5
j_gene: TRBJ1-6

CDR3aa: CAILDWNTEAFF
d_gene: -
v_gene: TRBV6-5
j_gene: TRBJ1-1

CDR3aa: CASSWGTGEDGYTF
d_gene: TRBD1
v_gene: TRBV6-5
j_gene: TRBJ1-2

CDR3aa: CASSPSAGGHEQFF
d_gene: TRBD2
v_gene: TRBV5-4
j_gene: TRBJ2-1

CDR3aa: CASSDRALYNSPLHF
d_gene: TRBD1
v_gene: TRBV4-3
j_gene: TRBJ1-6

CDR3aa: CAISERTSGFYNEQFF
d_gene: TRBD2
v_gene: TRBV10-3
j_gene: TRBJ2-1

CDR3aa: CASSLGGAVYEQYF
d_gene: -
v_gene: TRBV7-2
j_gene: TRBJ2-7

CDR3aa: CAISDVFNEKLFF
d_gene: -
v_gene: TRBV10-3
j_gene: TRBJ1-4

CDR3aa: CASRRGLGETQYF
d_gene: -
v_gene: TRBV12-3/TRBV12-4
j_gene: TRBJ2-5

CDR3aa: CASSPRQGMNTEAFF
d_gene: TRBD1
v_gene: TRBV7-6
j_gene: TRBJ1-1

CDR3aa: CASSNRGQGSSPLHF
d_gene: TRBD1
v_gene: TRBV5-1
j_gene: TRBJ1-6

CDR3aa: CASRPGTSATYEQYF
d_gene: TRBD2
v_gene: TRBV19
j_gene: TRBJ2-7

CDR3aa: CAWTLDRNGELFF
d_gene: -
v_gene: TRBV30
j_gene: TRBJ2-2

CDR3aa: CASSQGRPQETQYF
d_gene: -
v_gene: TRBV14
j_gene: TRBJ2-5

CDR3aa: CASSFGRYSNQPQHF
d_gene: -
v_gene: TRBV7-2
j_gene: TRBJ1-5

CDR3aa: CASSLAAVVNEKLFF
d_gene: -
v_gene: TRBV5-5
j_gene: TRBJ1-4

CDR3aa: CASSLQATSTDTQYF
d_gene: -
v_gene: TRBV7-2
j_gene: TRBJ2-3

CDR3aa: CASSLDGRRTYGYTF
d_gene: -
v_gene: TRBV5-1
j_gene: TRBJ1-2

CDR3aa: CASSSGVSGGLYNEQFF
d_gene: TRBD2
v_gene: TRBV5-4
j_gene: TRBJ2-1

CDR3aa: CASSWASTDTQYF
d_gene: -
v_gene: TRBV28
j_gene: TRBJ2-3

CDR3aa: CASSRTREYYEQYF
d_gene: TRBD2
v_gene: TRBV6-5
j_gene: TRBJ2-7

CDR3aa: CATSDPGGGGNQPQHF
d_gene: TRBD1
v_gene: TRBV24-1
j_gene: TRBJ1-5

CDR3aa: CASSYSIGTGGMNTEAFF
d_gene: TRBD1
v_gene: TRBV6-2/TRBV6-3
j_gene: TRBJ1-1

CDR3aa: CASSLGRTDNEQFF
d_gene: -
v_gene: TRBV7-8
j_gene: TRBJ2-1

CDR3aa: CASSFQRNTGELFF
d_gene: -
v_gene: TRBV7-2
j_gene: TRBJ2-2

CDR3aa: CAWEMGGAPGETQYF
d_gene: -
v_gene: TRBV30
j_gene: TRBJ2-5